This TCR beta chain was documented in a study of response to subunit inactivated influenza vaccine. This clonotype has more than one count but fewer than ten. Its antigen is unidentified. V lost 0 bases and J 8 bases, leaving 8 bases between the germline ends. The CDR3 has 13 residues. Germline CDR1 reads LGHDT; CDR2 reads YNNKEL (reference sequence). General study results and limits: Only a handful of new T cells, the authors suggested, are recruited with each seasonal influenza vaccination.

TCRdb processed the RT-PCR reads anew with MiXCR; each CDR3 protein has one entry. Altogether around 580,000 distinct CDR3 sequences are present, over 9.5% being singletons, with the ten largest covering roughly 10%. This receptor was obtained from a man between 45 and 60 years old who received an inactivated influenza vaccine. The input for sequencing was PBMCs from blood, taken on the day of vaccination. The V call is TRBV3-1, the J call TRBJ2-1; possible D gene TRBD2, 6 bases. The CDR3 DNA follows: TGTGCCAGCAGCCAAGATGCGGGATATGAGCAGTTCTTC. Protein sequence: CASSQDAGYEQFF.